The clone carrying this TCR beta chain was observed once. Its antigen is currently unknown. The sample is drawn from a study of cytotoxic CD8 clonotypes in ibrutinib-treated CLL. Study findings and constraints: Upon ibrutinib response clonality rose, and upon progression it fell back toward baseline. Treatment left the uncommon public clonotypes either contracted or stable in frequency.

Using immunoSEQ multiplex PCR, the repertoire was profiled, and TCRdb retains in-frame clones only, with some absent. In the table there are about 25,000 clones, 70% to 90% of which are singletons. The CDR3 is made up of 14 amino acids. CDR1 and CDR2 (germline): SGHNT, YENEEA. V dropped 5 bases and J dropped 7 bases, with 15 bases sitting between them. The sequenced sample was PBMCs, obtained after 24 months of ibrutinib treatment. The receptor was derived from a human donor with chronic lymphocytic leukemia. The chain links TRBV11-3 to TRBJ2-4; D may be TRBD1 (6 bases). The DNA for the CDR3 is TGTGCCAGCAGCACCAGTGCAGGGGCGAACATTCAGTACTTC. Translated, it gives CASSTSAGANIQYF.